A selection of T cell receptor beta chains follows, all from one sample in a study of blood T cell repertoires in COVID-19. Sequencing was performed with immunoSEQ multiplex PCR; in TCRdb, only in-frame clones are kept and a portion is missing. The data contain tens of thousands of clones, roughly 91% of them seen just once; the ten biggest clones take up approximately 2.6%. The sequencing input was peripheral blood. The source is a man in his sixties or seventies with acute or convalescent COVID-19. Each CDR3 is given with its conserved first and last residue. Each record gives: clone size, D gene, J gene, V gene, CDR3 protein, CDR3 DNA. The D gene is left open where the match is weak. Rows give clone size only sometimes, using once, few, many, or a class for an expanded clone.

>.|TRBD2|TRBJ2-3|TRBV18
CASSPSGGETDTQYF
TGTGCCAGCTCACCTAGCGGGGGGGAGACGGATACGCAGTATTTT
>.|.|TRBJ1-6|TRBV7-2
CATGQYNSPLHF
TGTGCCACAGGACAGTATAATTCACCCCTCCACTTT
>once|TRBD2|TRBJ2-7|TRBV27
CASSFYLQDGGEQYF
TGTGCCAGCAGTTTCTATCTCCAGGACGGGGGGGAGCAGTACTTC
>.|TRBD2|TRBJ2-1|TRBV11-3
CASSRGTSGINEQFF
TGTGCCAGCAGCCGAGGGACTAGCGGGATCAATGAGCAGTTCTTC
>.|TRBD1|TRBJ1-5|TRBV2
CASSAWTGFLSNQPQHF
TGTGCCAGCAGTGCCTGGACAGGTTTCCTAAGCAATCAGCCCCAGCATTTT
>.|TRBD2|TRBJ2-7|TRBV10-3
CAISGSSGGRGEQYF
TGTGCCATCAGTGGGTCTAGCGGGGGTCGAGGAGAGCAGTACTTC
>.|TRBD1|TRBJ2-6|TRBV6-6
CASRQDRAGANVLTF
TGTGCCAGCAGACAAGACAGGGCTGGGGCCAACGTCCTGACTTTC
>.|TRBD2|TRBJ2-1|TRBV4-2
CASSQGPGLAGASVNNEQFF
TGTGCCAGCAGCCAAGGCCCGGGACTAGCGGGAGCGAGTGTCAACAATGAGCAGTTCTTC
>.|TRBD1|TRBJ1-5|TRBV4-3
CASSQVGGDQPQHF
TGCGCCAGCAGCCAAGTAGGGGGCGATCAGCCCCAGCATTTT
>.|.|TRBJ2-1|TRBV11-2
CASSLVQGSSYNEQFF
TGTGCCAGCAGCTTAGTACAGGGAAGCTCCTACAATGAGCAGTTCTTC
>.|TRBD2|TRBJ2-3|TRBV27
CASSLSATSGGARGTDTQYF
TGTGCCAGCAGTTTATCGGCGACTAGCGGGGGGGCACGTGGTACAGATACGCAGTATTTT
>.|TRBD1|TRBJ2-2|TRBV11-1
CASSAATGGFAGELFF
TGTGCCAGCAGTGCGGCGACAGGGGGCTTCGCCGGGGAGCTGTTTTTT
>.|TRBD1|TRBJ2-7|TRBV7-3
CASSLDRGPYEQYF
TGTGCCAGCAGCTTAGACAGGGGCCCCTACGAGCAGTACTTC
>.|.|TRBJ2-5|TRBV2
CASSVQETQYF
TGTGCCAGCAGCGTACAAGAGACCCAGTACTTC
>.|TRBD1|TRBJ2-5|TRBV2
CASSGTGSYTETQYF
TGTGCCAGCAGTGGGACAGGGTCGTATACTGAGACCCAGTACTTC
>.|TRBD1|TRBJ2-7|TRBV28
CASRKGTGGSYEQYF
TGTGCCAGCAGAAAAGGGACAGGGGGCTCCTACGAGCAGTACTTC
>.|.|TRBJ1-3|TRBV12-3/TRBV12-4
CASSLGGGNTIYF
TGTGCCAGCTCCTTGGGGGGTGGAAACACCATATATTTT
>.|TRBD2|TRBJ2-1|TRBV14
CASSQDRLAGVNEQFF
TGTGCCAGCAGCCAAGATCGTCTAGCGGGGGTCAATGAGCAGTTCTTC
>.|.|TRBJ1-4|TRBV7-2
CASSIPPEKLFF
TGTGCCAGCAGCATCCCTCCTGAAAAACTGTTTTTT
>once|TRBD1|TRBJ2-1|TRBV11-3
CASSLGGWGTGDQGKQFF
TGTGCCAGCAGCCTAGGAGGGTGGGGGACAGGGGACCAAGGAAAGCAGTTCTTC
>.|.|TRBJ2-1|TRBV10-3
CAIRAQVSSYNEQFF
TGTGCCATCAGGGCACAGGTAAGCTCCTACAATGAGCAGTTCTTC
>few|.|TRBJ2-7|TRBV6-5
CASKTGLLSSYEQYF
TGTGCCAGCAAGACGGGACTTCTGAGCTCCTACGAGCAGTACTTC